These T cell receptor beta chains were read from a single sample in a study of blood T cell repertoires in COVID-19. Generated by immunoSEQ multiplex PCR, the TCRdb table keeps only in-frame clones and is missing some. The table shows about 60,000 clones, with around four fifths occurring only once. Sequencing input: peripheral blood. These receptors all stem from a man aged 25-45 years with COVID-19, enrolled during active disease. Both conserved end residues are part of each CDR3. Each record gives: J gene, clone size, V gene, D gene, CDR3 protein, CDR3 DNA. D genes are given only for firm matches. A row's size may be missing; if present it is once, few, many or a size class.

TRBJ2-7	-	TRBV4-2	TRBD2	CASSHSGLAESYEQYF	TGTGCCAGCAGCCACTCGGGACTAGCGGAGTCCTACGAGCAGTACTTC
TRBJ2-1	-	TRBV2	TRBD2	CASSDSAGGYNEQFF	TGTGCCAGCAGTGATTCAGCGGGAGGCTACAATGAGCAGTTCTTC
TRBJ1-2	few	TRBV2	-	CASRRIEDGYTF	TGTGCCAGCAGGCGGATCGAAGATGGCTACACCTTC
TRBJ2-7	-	TRBV7-3	TRBD1	CASSLNPRGLDEQYF	TGTGCCAGCAGCTTAAACCCCAGGGGGTTGGACGAGCAGTACTTC
TRBJ1-1	-	TRBV23-1	-	CASSPGGQAFF	TGCGCCAGCAGTCCGGGGGGCCAAGCTTTCTTT
TRBJ1-3	-	TRBV28	TRBD1	CASSLGRDRASGNTIYF	TGTGCCAGCAGTTTAGGCCGCGACAGGGCGTCTGGAAACACCATATATTTT
TRBJ1-4	-	TRBV2	-	CASSEGREKLFF	TGTGCCAGCAGTGAAGGCAGGGAAAAACTGTTTTTT
TRBJ1-1	-	TRBV27	TRBD1	CASSRGQVGTEAFF	TGTGCCAGCAGTAGGGGACAGGTCGGCACTGAAGCTTTCTTT
TRBJ2-7	few	TRBV7-9	TRBD1	CASSPRDRGEQYF	TGTGCCAGCAGCCCTCGGGACAGGGGCGAGCAGTACTTC
TRBJ1-2	few	TRBV5-6	TRBD1	CASSLGDRGSEGGYTF	TGTGCCAGCAGCTTGGGGGACAGGGGCTCTGAGGGTGGCTACACCTTC
TRBJ2-1	-	TRBV7-9	TRBD2	CASSTFEGGAFF	TGTGCCAGCAGCACTTTTGAGGGAGGGGCGTTCTTC
TRBJ1-1	-	TRBV20-1	-	CSADEGEAFF	TGCAGTGCCGACGAGGGTGAAGCTTTCTTT
TRBJ1-3	-	TRBV19	TRBD1	CASSISTGAGNTIYF	TGTGCCAGTAGTATATCAACAGGGGCTGGAAACACCATATATTTT
TRBJ1-5	-	TRBV27	TRBD1	CASTMTGARNQPQHF	TGTGCCAGCACCATGACAGGGGCTCGTAATCAGCCCCAGCATTTT
TRBJ2-5	-	TRBV3-1/TRBV3-2	TRBD2	CASSRTSGIQETQYF	TGTGCCAGCAGCCGCACTAGCGGTATCCAAGAGACCCAGTACTTC
TRBJ2-7	-	TRBV28	TRBD2	CAFARSGGYEQYF	TGTGCCTTTGCCCGAAGCGGGGGGTACGAGCAGTACTTC
TRBJ1-1	-	TRBV3-1/TRBV3-2	-	CASSDSQGGTEAFF	TGTGCCAGCAGTGACAGCCAGGGAGGGACTGAAGCTTTCTTT
TRBJ2-5	-	TRBV5-5	-	CASSLPGTQYF	TGTGCCAGCAGCCTACCTGGGACCCAGTACTTC
TRBJ2-7	once	TRBV6-6	TRBD1	CASSYDRAEQYF	TGTGCCAGCAGTTACGACAGGGCCGAGCAGTACTTC
TRBJ2-7	-	TRBV7-2	-	CASSPSGGAGKQYF	TGTGCCAGCAGCCCTAGTGGGGGCGCTGGGAAGCAGTACTTC
TRBJ2-1	-	TRBV4-2	TRBD2	CASSQDPTSATYNEQFF	TGTGCCAGCAGCCAAGATCCCACTAGCGCTACCTACAATGAGCAGTTCTTC
TRBJ2-7	-	TRBV5-4	TRBD2	CASSAFLAGGPSEQYF	TGTGCCAGCAGCGCCTTTCTAGCGGGAGGGCCCTCCGAGCAGTACTTC
TRBJ2-2	-	TRBV5-4	-	CASSLGREGGELFF	TGTGCCAGCAGCTTGGGACGGGAAGGCGGGGAGCTGTTTTTT
TRBJ2-1	-	TRBV20-1	TRBD2	CSASSLAGGSYNEQFF	TGCAGTGCTAGTTCTCTAGCGGGAGGGTCCTACAATGAGCAGTTCTTC
TRBJ1-2	-	TRBV3-1/TRBV3-2	TRBD1	CASSDGTGVNYGYTF	TGTGCCAGCAGCGACGGGACAGGGGTTAACTATGGCTACACCTTC
TRBJ1-1	-	TRBV7-9	-	CASSMTGRSTEAFF	TGTGCCAGCTCGATGACAGGTAGGAGCACTGAAGCTTTCTTT
TRBJ1-2	-	TRBV9	TRBD1	CASRNFDRDYGYTF	TGTGCCAGCAGGAACTTCGACAGGGACTATGGCTACACCTTC
TRBJ1-1	-	TRBV6-5	-	CASSYKRGTEAFF	TGTGCCAGCAGTTACAAAAGGGGCACTGAAGCTTTCTTT
TRBJ2-7	-	TRBV27	-	CASSTTARAYEQYF	TGTGCCAGCAGTACCACGGCCAGGGCCTACGAGCAGTACTTC
TRBJ2-7	-	TRBV7-8	TRBD1	CASSLGWAGTVTYEQYF	TGTGCCAGCAGCTTAGGGTGGGCAGGGACAGTTACCTACGAGCAGTACTTC
TRBJ1-6	-	TRBV6-2/TRBV6-3	-	CASSYEDGGYSPLHF	TGTGCCAGCAGTTACGAGGACGGGGGGTACTCACCCCTCCACTTT
TRBJ1-1	-	TRBV12-3/TRBV12-4	TRBD1	CASRMTGVAEAFF	TGTGCCAGCAGGATGACAGGGGTCGCTGAAGCTTTCTTT
TRBJ1-4	-	TRBV30	-	CAWSLFSTNEKLFF	TGTGCCTGGAGTCTGTTCTCAACTAATGAAAAACTGTTTTTT
TRBJ2-5	-	TRBV19	-	CASSGQGFETQYF	TGTGCCAGTAGTGGTCAGGGTTTTGAGACCCAGTACTTC
TRBJ1-4	-	TRBV5-8	-	CASSLARGQDEKLFF	TGTGCCAGCAGCTTGGCCCGTGGTCAGGATGAAAAACTGTTTTTT
TRBJ2-1	-	TRBV24-1	TRBD2	CATSDGTSGRAYNEQFF	TGTGCCACCAGTGATGGGACTAGCGGAAGGGCCTACAATGAGCAGTTCTTC
TRBJ1-4	-	TRBV10-2	-	CASRSGEKLFF	TGCGCCAGCAGATCAGGGGAAAAACTGTTTTTT
TRBJ2-5	-	TRBV11-2	TRBD2	CASSSGLVLQETQYF	TGTGCCAGCAGCTCGGGACTAGTCCTCCAAGAGACCCAGTACTTC
TRBJ1-5	-	TRBV7-2	-	CASSPFSQPQHF	TGTGCCAGCAGCCCTTTTAGTCAGCCCCAGCATTTT
TRBJ2-4	-	TRBV21-1	-	CARKRVQRAKNIQYF	TGTGCCAGGAAGAGGGTGCAGCGGGCCAAAAACATTCAGTACTTC
TRBJ1-3	-	TRBV28	-	CASNREPLSGNTIYF	TGTGCCAGCAACCGGGAGCCCCTCTCTGGAAACACCATATATTTT
TRBJ1-2	-	TRBV5-4	-	CASSLGIGENYGYTF	TGTGCCAGCAGCTTGGGAATTGGAGAAAACTATGGCTACACCTTC
TRBJ1-2	-	TRBV4-1	TRBD1	CASSQAGTGFYGYTF	TGCGCCAGCAGCCAAGCAGGGACAGGGTTCTATGGCTACACCTTC
TRBJ1-1	-	TRBV28	-	CASSQKRLNTEAFF	TGTGCCAGCAGCCAGAAGCGGTTGAACACTGAAGCTTTCTTT
TRBJ2-3	-	TRBV9	TRBD1	CASSVNSRDSGYTQYF	TGTGCCAGCAGCGTAAACAGTCGGGACAGTGGATATACGCAGTATTTT
TRBJ2-4	-	TRBV14	TRBD1	CASSQVTGGSKNIQYF	TGTGCCAGCAGCCAAGTCACAGGGGGTTCCAAAAACATTCAGTACTTC